The next 28 T cell receptor beta chains were all read from a single sample in a study of beta chain features in type 1 diabetes. Reverse transcription of all isolated RNA meant that expressed TCRB transcripts were sequenced. Assay used: immunoSEQ multiplex PCR; TCRdb lists only in-frame clones, some missing. The table records 310,000 or so clones, roughly 8% of them present only once. The sample was central memory CD4+ T cells from blood. These receptor sequences come from a young woman in good health.

This chain connects TRBV7-2 to TRBJ2-1; no reliable D call. The CDR3 covers 15 residues. Germline values: CDR1 SGHTA, CDR2 FQGNSA. Trimming pared 1 base from V and 2 bases from J, leaving 9 bases between. DNA for the CDR3: TGTGCCAGCAGCTTAGGTCGTGTCGCCTACAATGAGCAGTTCTTC. Translated, it gives CASSLGRVAYNEQFF.

This clone was detected only a few times. Different DNA sequences within this sample yield the same CDR3. This rearrangement joins TRBV20-1 to TRBJ2-3; D is unclear. Per the germline V gene, CDR1 is DFQATT and CDR2 is SNEGSKA (reference sequence). V dropped 2 bases and J dropped 5 bases, with 2 bases sitting between them. The CDR3 totals 10 residues. The CDR3 here is CSARQDTQYF. In DNA form, the CDR3 reads TGCAGTGCTAGACAAGATACGCAGTATTTT.

This clone turned up a few times. At one end the junction does not follow the germline gene, possibly because of a read error. V is TRBV2 and J is TRBJ1-5; 7 nucleotides line up with TRBD1. The CDR3 extends over 15 amino acids. The germline CDR1 and CDR2 sequences are SNHLY and FYNNEI. The CDR3 coding sequence is TGTGCCAGCAGTTCGCGACAGGGCAACAATCAACCCCAGCATTTT. The encoded protein is CASSSRQGNNQPQHF.

In this sample, this clone turned up a few times. The rearrangement uses TRBV20-1 and TRBJ2-4; D is uncertain. From germline, CDR1 is DFQATT and CDR2 SNEGSKA (reference sequence). The V end was cut by 3 bases, the J end by 8 bases, with 8 bases between. This CDR3 is built from 11 residues. CDR3 sequence: CSASPVDIQYF. The CDR3 DNA reads as TGCAGTGCTAGCCCTGTAGACATTCAGTACTTC.

The chain carries TRBV28 and TRBJ2-5; D remains unclear. With 6 bases removed from V and 5 bases from J, the gap between germline ends came to 13 bases. The CDR3 spans 13 residues. From germline, CDR1 is MDHEN and CDR2 SYDVKM. The CDR3 DNA sequence: TGTGCCAGCAGCGCCGGAACGCTGGAGACCCAGTACTTC. Translation: CASSAGTLETQYF. Based on the CDR3 plus reference TRBV28 and TRBJ2-5, the full variable domain is DVKVTQSSRYLVKRTGEKVFLECVQDMDHENMFWYRQDPGLGLRLIYFSYDVKMKEKGDIPEGYSVSREKKERFSLILESASTNQTSMYLCASSAGTLETQYFGPGTRLLVL.

This clone appeared once. The V gene is TRBV28, the J gene TRBJ2-7, with D maybe TRBD2 (6 bases). This CDR3 contains 14 residues. With 8 bases removed from V and 3 bases from J, the gap between germline ends came to 17 bases. Germline V lookup: CDR1 MDHEN, CDR2 SYDVKM. The CDR3 region is CASRTGGANYEQYF. The CDR3 coding sequence is TGTGCCAGCCGAACTGGAGGGGCAAACTACGAGCAGTACTTC. The full variable domain, in which reference TRBV28 and TRBJ2-7 provide the parts outside the CDR3, is DVKVTQSSRYLVKRTGEKVFLECVQDMDHENMFWYRQDPGLGLRLIYFSYDVKMKEKGDIPEGYSVSREKKERFSLILESASTNQTSMYLCASRTGGANYEQYFGPGTRLTVT.

This clone was counted many times. The rearrangement links TRBV11-3 to TRBJ2-2; no clear D. CDR1 and CDR2 (germline): SGHNT, YENEEA. The CDR3 extends over 12 amino acids. Trimming shortened V by 5 bases and J by 4 bases, and 5 bases separated the two germline ends. The CDR3 is CASSVTTGELFF. CDR3 DNA sequence: TGTGCCAGCAGCGTGACCACCGGGGAGCTGTTTTTT.

This clone was recorded at least ten times. The same CDR3 is also encoded by other DNA sequences in this sample. The chain couples TRBV14 to TRBJ1-3; D ambiguous. CDR1 is SGHDN and CDR2 is FVKESK in the germline V gene. Between the trimmed V and J ends, which lost 6 bases and 4 bases, there was a span of 7 bases. This CDR3 is built from 12 residues. CDR3 nucleotides: TGTGCCAGCAGTCCAAGCGGAAACACCATATATTTT. This gives the protein CASSPSGNTIYF.

This clone was counted ten times or more. This chain connects TRBV2 to TRBJ2-7, with 8 bases that match TRBD2. The CDR3 covers 16 residues. The germline V gene has CDR1 SNHLY and CDR2 FYNNEI. After removal of 4 bases from V and 4 bases from J, the junction contained 12 bases not matched to a gene. The CDR3 nucleotides are TGTGCCAGCAGTGGGGGGTCAGCGGGAGCAGGTTACGAGCAGTACTTC. It codes for CASSGGSAGAGYEQYF.

This clone was found many times. This rearrangement joins TRBV10-3 to TRBJ2-5; no clear D gene. Trimming shortened V by 0 bases and J by 2 bases, and 10 bases separated the two germline ends. In germline, CDR1 is ENHRY, CDR2 SYGVKD. The length of the CDR3 is 15 residues. The DNA of the CDR3 is TGTGCCATCAGTGAGTCGTACGCTGGGCAAGAGACCCAGTACTTC. Translated: CAISESYAGQETQYF.

This clone has a count of ten or more. The chain employs TRBV10-3 and TRBJ2-7, with D perhaps matching TRBD2 (6 bases). Germline loops: CDR1 ENHRY, CDR2 SYGVKD. CDR3 length: 15 residues. The germline V and J ends were trimmed by 2 bases and 0 bases, with 11 bases remaining between them. CDR3 residues: CAISEREVSSYEQYF. CDR3 coding DNA: TGTGCCATCAGTGAGAGGGAGGTGAGCTCCTACGAGCAGTACTTC.

This clone was counted many times. The chain carries TRBV21-1 and TRBJ2-7; TRBD1 was called by the table and not checked on the DNA. TRBV21-1 is recorded as a pseudogene. The CDR3 spans 13 residues. CDR3 loop: CASSARQGNEQYF. CDR3 nucleotide sequence: TGTGCCAGCAGCGCTAGACAGGGGAATGAGCAGTACTTC.

This clone was seen ten or more times. This sequence joins TRBV7-2 and TRBJ2-6; D ambiguous. Germline assignment: CDR1 SGHTA and CDR2 FQGNSA. V lost 1 base, J lost 4 bases, and 17 bases lay in between. This CDR3 is 18 amino acids long. The CDR3 nucleotides read TGTGCCAGCAGCTTAGTTGGGTCTCCCCAGAGAGGGGCCAACGTCCTGACTTTC. Translated, it gives CASSLVGSPQRGANVLTF.

This sequence joins TRBV7-3 and TRBJ2-3; D call uncertain. There are 12 residues in the CDR3. Germline values: CDR1 SGHTA, CDR2 FQGTGA. V gave up 5 bases and J gave up 9 bases, with 12 bases separating them. The CDR3 sequence: CASSPQGLTQYF. CDR3 in DNA: TGTGCCAGCAGCCCCCAAGGGTTGACGCAGTATTTT.

The chain links TRBV6-1 to TRBJ2-1; tentatively, D is TRBD2 (6 bases). Germline CDR1 is MNHNS and CDR2 is SASEGT. CDR3 size: 11 residues. Trimming removed 2 bases from V and 15 bases from J, with 11 bases in between. CDR3 bases: TGTGCCAGCAGTGAAATGAACGGGAGGTTCTTC. Translating it yields CASSEMNGRFF.

The J gene is TRBJ2-1, the V gene TRBV10-3; 9 nucleotides align to TRBD1. This CDR3 has 14 amino acids. Germline lookup yields CDR1 ENHRY and CDR2 SYGVKD. The V gene end was trimmed by 2 bases and the J gene end by 9 bases; junction bases not matched to a gene: 5. The CDR3 reads CAISEPDRGTEQFF. The CDR3 DNA is TGTGCCATCAGTGAGCCCGACAGGGGGACTGAGCAGTTCTTC.

This clone was found a few times. The chain joins TRBV9 to TRBJ2-1, with D tentatively TRBD1 or TRBD2 (6 bases each). The germline V and J ends were trimmed by 2 bases and 7 bases, with 13 bases remaining between them. The germline CDR1 and CDR2 sequences are SGDLS and YYNGEE. CDR3 size: 14 residues. The chain's CDR3 is CASSVGGASNEQFF. In DNA, the CDR3 is TGTGCCAGCAGCGTCGGGGGCGCTTCAAATGAGCAGTTCTTC. Together with reference TRBV9 and TRBJ2-1, the CDR3 gives the full variable domain: DSGVTQTPKHLITATGQRVTLRCSPRSGDLSVYWYQQSLDQGLQFLIQYYNGEERAKGNILERFSAQQFPDLHSELNLSSLELGDSALYFCASSVGGASNEQFFGPGTRLTVL.

This clone was seen repeatedly, ten times or more. The rearrangement uses TRBV10-3 and TRBJ2-3; TRBD2 is a possible D gene (5 bases). The CDR3 totals 16 residues. Germline CDR1 is ENHRY and CDR2 is SYGVKD. Deletions cut 0 bases from V and 4 bases from J, with 14 bases between. CDR3 bases: TGTGCCATCAGTGAGTCTCGAGGGAGTAAGCCAGATACGCAGTATTTT. It yields the protein CAISESRGSKPDTQYF.

The chain joins TRBV4-2 to TRBJ1-4; no firm D call. Trimming took 1 base from V and 4 from J, leaving 10 bases between them. Germline-derived CDR1 and CDR2 are LGHNA and YNFKEQ. The CDR3 is 15 residues long. CDR3 loop: CASSQGSISNEKLFF. Written as DNA, the CDR3 is TGTGCCAGCAGCCAAGGTTCGATTAGTAATGAAAAACTGTTTTTT.

This clone has just a few counts. V usage is TRBV29-1 and J usage is TRBJ1-1; D possibly corresponds to TRBD1 (5 bases). Trimming cost V 8 bases and J 5 bases, with 15 bases left between them. The CDR3 contains 12 residues. CDR1 SQVTM and CDR2 ANQGSEA come from the germline V gene. For the CDR3, the DNA is TGCAGCACCCGGGGGGACGCAACTGAAGCTTTCTTT. This gives the protein CSTRGDATEAFF.

This clone was detected a few times. The chain combines TRBV2 with TRBJ1-3, with D possibly matching TRBD1 (6 bases). This CDR3 has 15 amino acids. The germline gives CDR1 SNHLY, CDR2 FYNNEI. V was cut by 6 bases and J by 1 base, with 13 bases left in between. CDR3 protein: CASRVDSGSGNTIYF. For the CDR3, the DNA is TGTGCCAGCAGGGTGGACAGCGGATCTGGAAACACCATATATTTT.

This clone was seen a few times. The chain uses TRBV5-6 and TRBJ2-5, with D possibly matching TRBD1 (6 bases). The CDR3 loop spans 16 amino acids. V dropped 1 base and J dropped 5 bases, with 18 bases sitting between them. Per germline, CDR1 SGHDT and CDR2 YYEEEE. The CDR3 nucleotides are TGTGCCAGCAGCTTGAGGGGACACCGCTTCGGGGAGACCCAGTACTTC. Encoded protein: CASSLRGHRFGETQYF.

This clone has only a few counts. This sequence joins TRBV14 and TRBJ2-7, with TRBD1 matching 11 bases. The CDR3 length is 13 residues. The V gene's germline CDR1 is SGHDN and CDR2 FVKESK. The trim removed 4 bases at V and 10 bases at J, leaving 6 bases unmatched. CDR3 DNA sequence: TGTGCCAGCAGCCCCCGGACAGGGGGCGAACAGTACTTC. Translating it yields CASSPRTGGEQYF.

The sample holds many counts of this clone. In the same sample, other DNA sequences code for this CDR3. The chain is built from TRBV10-3 and TRBJ2-3; D not resolved. The CDR3 runs to 15 residues. The V gene lost 0 bases and the J gene lost 0 bases, with 7 bases spanning the gap. Germline V gene data show CDR1 as ENHRY and CDR2 as SYGVKD. CDR3 loop: CAISESSLSTDTQYF. CDR3 DNA sequence: TGTGCCATCAGTGAGTCGTCCCTTAGCACAGATACGCAGTATTTT.

This clone was seen only a few times. The chain combines TRBV13 with TRBJ2-6, with D perhaps matching TRBD1 or TRBD2 (5 bases each). V lost 1 base, J lost 4 bases, and 11 bases lay in between. Per germline, CDR1 PRHDT and CDR2 FYEKMQ (reference sequence). This CDR3 has 16 residues. Written as DNA, the CDR3 is TGTGCCAGCAGCTTAGAATCGGGGACCGGGGCCAACGTCCTGACTTTC. It yields the protein CASSLESGTGANVLTF. Complete variable domain (other parts from reference TRBV13 and TRBJ2-6): AAGVIQSPRHLIKEKRETATLKCYPIPRHDTVYWYQQGPGQDPQFLISFYEKMQSDKGSIPDRFSAQQFSDYHSELNMSSLELGDSALYFCASSLESGTGANVLTFGAGSRLTVL.

In this sample, this clone turned up a few times. V and J are TRBV11-2 and TRBJ1-1; D gene unclear. Germline V gene sequence: CDR1 SGHAT, CDR2 FQNNGV. V was clipped by 5 bases and J by 3 bases, with 7 bases between them. The CDR3 contains 12 residues. As DNA, the CDR3 is TGTGCCAGCAGCCGAACATACACTGAAGCTTTCTTT. It codes for CASSRTYTEAFF.

This clone has only a few counts. The rearrangement links TRBV7-9 to TRBJ1-2; D gene uncertain. This CDR3 has 16 residues. Deletions cut 0 bases from V and 2 bases from J, with 13 bases between. Germline V gives CDR1 SEHNR, CDR2 FQNEAQ (reference sequence). The CDR3 reads CASSLAFRGPNYGYTF. In DNA form, the CDR3 reads TGTGCCAGCAGCTTAGCCTTTCGAGGGCCAAACTATGGCTACACCTTC.

This clone was detected only a few times. The gene calls are TRBV7-2 and TRBJ2-3, with a possible D match to TRBD2 (6 bases). Germline V gene data show CDR1 as SGHTA and CDR2 as FQGNSA. CDR3 length: 16 residues. V lost 5 bases and J 8 bases, leaving 23 bases between the germline ends. CDR3 in DNA: TGTGCCAGCAGCCCCTCCTTCCGGGAGATGGCTGGTACGCAGTATTTT. Residues: CASSPSFREMAGTQYF. The whole variable domain, remainder taken from reference TRBV7-2 and TRBJ2-3, is GAGVSQSPSNKVTEKGKDVELRCDPISGHTALYWYRQSLGQGLEFLIYFQGNSAPDKSGLPSDRFSAERTGGSVSTLTIQRTQQEDSAVYLCASSPSFREMAGTQYFGPGTRLTVL.